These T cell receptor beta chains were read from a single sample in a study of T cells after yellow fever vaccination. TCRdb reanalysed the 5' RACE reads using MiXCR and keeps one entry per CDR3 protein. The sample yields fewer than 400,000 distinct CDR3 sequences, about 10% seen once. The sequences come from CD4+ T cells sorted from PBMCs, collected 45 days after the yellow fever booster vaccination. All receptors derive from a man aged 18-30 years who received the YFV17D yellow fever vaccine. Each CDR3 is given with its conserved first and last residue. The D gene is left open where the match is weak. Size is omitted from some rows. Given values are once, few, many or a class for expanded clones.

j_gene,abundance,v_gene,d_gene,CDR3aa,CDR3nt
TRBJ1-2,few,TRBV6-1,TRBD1,CASNPGGYGYTF,TGTGCCAGCAATCCAGGGGGGTATGGCTACACCTTC
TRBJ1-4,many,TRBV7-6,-,CASSELSGNEKLFF,TGTGCCAGCTCGGAACTGAGTGGTAATGAAAAACTGTTTTTT
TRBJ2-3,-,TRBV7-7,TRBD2,CASSNGAGADTQYF,TGTGCTAGCAGCAACGGGGCGGGGGCAGATACGCAGTATTTT
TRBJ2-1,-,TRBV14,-,CASSRRGGIEQFF,TGTGCCAGCAGCCGTAGGGGGGGAATTGAGCAGTTCTTC
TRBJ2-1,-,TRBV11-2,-,CASSLVGAHEQFF,TGTGCCAGCAGCTTAGTTGGAGCCCATGAGCAGTTCTTC
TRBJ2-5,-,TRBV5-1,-,CASSTDVTRDGTQYF,TGCGCCAGCAGCACTGACGTGACCCGCGATGGGACCCAGTACTTC
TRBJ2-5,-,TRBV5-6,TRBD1,CASRAGTGFQETQYF,TGTGCCAGCAGGGCCGGGACAGGATTCCAAGAGACCCAGTACTTC
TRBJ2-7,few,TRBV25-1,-,CASSARTTYEQYF,TGTGCCAGCAGTGCCCGGACAACCTACGAGCAGTACTTC
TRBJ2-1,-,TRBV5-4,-,CASSLARTAEQFF,TGTGCCAGCAGCTTGGCCCGGACAGCAGAGCAGTTCTTC
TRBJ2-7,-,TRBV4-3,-,CASSLQRGTGTYEQYF,TGCGCCAGCAGCCTCCAGCGGGGGACAGGAACCTACGAGCAGTACTTC
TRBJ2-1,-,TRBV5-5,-,CASSLPTWTNEQFF,TGTGCCAGCAGCCTTCCGACTTGGACAAATGAGCAGTTCTTC
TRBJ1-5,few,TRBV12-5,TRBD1,CASGLQGAHQPQHF,TGTGCTAGTGGTTTGCAGGGGGCGCATCAGCCCCAGCATTTT
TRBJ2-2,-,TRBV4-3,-,CASSQSVVGGGELFF,TGCGCCAGCAGCCAAAGCGTGGTTGGGGGCGGGGAGCTGTTTTTT
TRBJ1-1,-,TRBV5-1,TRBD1,CASSTRQGTEAFF,TGCGCCAGCAGCACCCGACAGGGCACTGAAGCTTTCTTT
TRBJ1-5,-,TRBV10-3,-,CATHQGRDQPQHF,TGTGCCACCCATCAGGGTCGTGATCAGCCCCAGCATTTT
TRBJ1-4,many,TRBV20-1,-,CSARDNRVGEKLFF,TGCAGTGCTAGAGATAATAGGGTGGGAGAAAAACTGTTTTTT
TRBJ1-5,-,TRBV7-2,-,CASSTAVGGQPQHF,TGTGCCAGCAGCACAGCCGTGGGGGGGCAGCCCCAGCATTTT
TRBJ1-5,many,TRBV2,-,CASTLGANNQPQHF,TGTGCCAGCACGTTAGGGGCGAACAATCAGCCCCAGCATTTT
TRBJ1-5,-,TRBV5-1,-,CASSISGDSNQPQHF,TGCGCCAGCAGCATCTCAGGAGATAGCAATCAGCCCCAGCATTTT
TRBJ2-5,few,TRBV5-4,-,CASNRDPQETQYF,TGTGCCAGCAACCGGGACCCACAGGAGACCCAGTACTTC
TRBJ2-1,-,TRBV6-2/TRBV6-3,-,CASSYSGRGTVNEQFF,TGTGCCAGCAGTTACTCGGGCAGGGGTACAGTAAATGAGCAGTTCTTC
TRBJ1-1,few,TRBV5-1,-,CASSGLSTEAFF,TGCGCCAGCAGCGGACTTAGCACTGAAGCTTTCTTT
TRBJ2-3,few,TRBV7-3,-,CASSSSRSDTQYF,TGTGCCAGCAGCTCCAGTAGGTCTGATACGCAGTATTTT
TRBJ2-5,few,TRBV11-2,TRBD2,CASSPKRDPWLETQYF,TGTGCCAGCAGCCCCAAGCGGGACCCCTGGTTGGAGACCCAGTACTTC
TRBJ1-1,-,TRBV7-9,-,CASSLGVGGPGAFF,TGTGCCAGCAGCTTAGGGGTTGGTGGGCCAGGGGCTTTCTTT
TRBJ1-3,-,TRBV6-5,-,CASSYSARAGNTIYF,TGTGCCAGCAGTTACTCCGCCAGGGCAGGAAACACCATATATTTT
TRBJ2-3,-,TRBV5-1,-,CASSFEGRTDTQYF,TGCGCCAGCAGCTTCGAGGGTCGCACAGATACGCAGTATTTT
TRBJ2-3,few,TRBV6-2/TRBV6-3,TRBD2,CASSRRASGGPPRDTQYF,TGTGCCAGCAGCCGACGCGCTAGCGGGGGGCCCCCTCGGGATACGCAGTATTTT
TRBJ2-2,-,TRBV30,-,CAWSVTGELFF,TGTGCCTGGAGTGTTACCGGGGAGCTGTTTTTT
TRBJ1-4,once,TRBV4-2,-,CASSQDLRVEKLFF,TGTGCCAGCAGCCAAGATCTGCGAGTTGAAAAACTGTTTTTT
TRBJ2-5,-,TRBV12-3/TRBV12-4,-,CASSRQGGMETQYF,TGTGCCAGCAGTAGACAGGGCGGGATGGAGACCCAGTACTTC
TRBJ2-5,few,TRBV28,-,CASSPPRGWETQYF,TGTGCCAGCAGCCCCCCGAGGGGATGGGAGACCCAGTACTTC
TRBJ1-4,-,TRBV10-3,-,CAIRQELGKLFF,TGTGCCATCAGACAGGAACTGGGAAAACTGTTTTTT
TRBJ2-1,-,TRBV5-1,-,CASSFDLNEQFF,TGCGCCAGCAGCTTCGACTTGAATGAGCAGTTCTTC
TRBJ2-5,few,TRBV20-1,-,CSATGQQETQYF,TGCAGTGCTACCGGACAGCAAGAGACCCAGTACTTC
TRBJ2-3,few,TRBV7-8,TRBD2,CASRRPSGRADTQYF,TGTGCCAGCAGGCGTCCTAGCGGGCGCGCAGATACGCAGTATTTT
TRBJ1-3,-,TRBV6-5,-,CASSYLSGSGNTIYF,TGTGCCAGCAGTTACCTCAGTGGCTCTGGAAACACCATATATTTT
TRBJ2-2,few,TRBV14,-,CASSQRTVSTGELFF,TGTGCCAGCAGCCAAAGGACAGTATCCACCGGGGAGCTGTTTTTT
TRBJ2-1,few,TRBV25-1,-,CASSAQDRGDREQFF,TGTGCCAGCAGTGCACAGGACCGGGGAGATCGTGAGCAGTTCTTC
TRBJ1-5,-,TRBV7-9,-,CASSLSADQPQHF,TGTGCCAGCAGCTTAAGTGCGGATCAGCCCCAGCATTTT
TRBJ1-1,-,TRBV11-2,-,CASSLARTETEAFF,TGTGCCAGCAGCTTAGCCCGGACAGAAACCGAAGCTTTCTTT
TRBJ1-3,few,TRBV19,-,CASKGVPGNTIYF,TGTGCCAGTAAGGGAGTACCTGGAAACACCATATATTTT
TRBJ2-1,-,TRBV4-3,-,CASSHGLAPNEQFF,TGCGCCAGCAGCCATGGCCTAGCCCCCAATGAGCAGTTCTTC
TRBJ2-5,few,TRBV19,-,CASSPVRHQETQYF,TGTGCCAGTAGTCCGGTTCGACACCAAGAGACCCAGTACTTC
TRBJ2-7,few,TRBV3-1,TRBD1,CASSPSSGTGWNEQYF,TGTGCCAGCAGCCCAAGCTCTGGGACAGGGTGGAACGAGCAGTACTTC
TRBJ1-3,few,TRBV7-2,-,CASSPRSAPKGTIYF,TGTGCCAGCAGTCCCCGGTCGGCTCCTAAAGGGACCATATATTTT
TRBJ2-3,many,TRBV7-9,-,CASQIADTQYF,TGTGCCAGCCAGATCGCGGATACGCAGTATTTT
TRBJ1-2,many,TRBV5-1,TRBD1,CASSNGQGAWYGYTF,TGCGCCAGCAGCAACGGACAGGGGGCTTGGTATGGCTACACCTTC
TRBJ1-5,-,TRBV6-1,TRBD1,CASRKLGQGVNQPQHF,TGTGCCAGCAGGAAACTCGGACAGGGGGTAAATCAGCCCCAGCATTTT
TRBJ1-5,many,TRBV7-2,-,CASSHLGLDQPQHF,TGTGCCAGCAGCCATCTAGGGCTCGATCAGCCCCAGCATTTT
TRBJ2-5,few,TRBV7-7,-,CASSLTGMGTQYF,TGTGCCAGCAGCTTAACAGGGATGGGGACCCAGTACTTC
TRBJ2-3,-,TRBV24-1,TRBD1,CATSDHRTGLSDTQYF,TGTGCCACCAGTGATCACCGGACAGGACTTTCAGATACGCAGTATTTT
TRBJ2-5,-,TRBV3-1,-,CASSQDNTGETQYF,TGTGCCAGCAGCCAAGATAACACAGGGGAGACCCAGTACTTC
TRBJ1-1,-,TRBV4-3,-,CASSLAYDAEAFF,TGCGCCAGCAGCCTAGCTTATGACGCTGAAGCTTTCTTT